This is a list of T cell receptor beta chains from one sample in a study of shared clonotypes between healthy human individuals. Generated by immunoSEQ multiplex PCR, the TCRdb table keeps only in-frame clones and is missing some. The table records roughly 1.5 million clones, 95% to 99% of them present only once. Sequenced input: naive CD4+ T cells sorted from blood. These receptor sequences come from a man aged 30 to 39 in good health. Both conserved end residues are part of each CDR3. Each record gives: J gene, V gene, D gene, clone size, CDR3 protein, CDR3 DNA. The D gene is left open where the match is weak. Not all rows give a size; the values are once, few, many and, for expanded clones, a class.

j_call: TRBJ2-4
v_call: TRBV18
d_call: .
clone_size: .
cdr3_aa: CASSRSSTENIQYF
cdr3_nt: TGTGCCAGCTCCAGGTCGTCGACCGAAAACATTCAGTACTTC

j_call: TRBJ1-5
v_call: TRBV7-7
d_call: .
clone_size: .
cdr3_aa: CASSVSGWGNQPQHF
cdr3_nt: TGTGCTAGCAGCGTATCAGGGTGGGGCAATCAGCCCCAGCATTTT

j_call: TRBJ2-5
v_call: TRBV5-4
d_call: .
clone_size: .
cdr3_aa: CASSFKVQETQYF
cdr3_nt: TGTGCCAGCAGCTTTAAGGTTCAAGAGACCCAGTACTTC

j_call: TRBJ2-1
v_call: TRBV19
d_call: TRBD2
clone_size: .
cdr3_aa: CASSITSGSKVSYNEQFF
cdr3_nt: TGTGCCAGTAGTATCACTAGCGGGAGTAAGGTGTCCTACAATGAGCAGTTCTTC

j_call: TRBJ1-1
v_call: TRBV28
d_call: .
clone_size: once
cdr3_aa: CASSSDNWYTEAFF
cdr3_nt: TGTGCCAGCAGTTCCGACAACTGGTACACTGAAGCTTTCTTT

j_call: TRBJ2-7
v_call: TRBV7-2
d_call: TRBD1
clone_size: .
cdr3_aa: CASSLATGTGGAQTYEQYF
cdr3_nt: TGTGCCAGCAGCTTAGCGACCGGGACAGGGGGTGCCCAAACCTACGAGCAGTACTTC

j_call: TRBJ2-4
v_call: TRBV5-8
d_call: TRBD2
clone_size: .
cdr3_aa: CASSLVVGRAKNIQYF
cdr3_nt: TGTGCCAGCAGCTTGGTGGTCGGGAGGGCCAAAAACATTCAGTACTTC

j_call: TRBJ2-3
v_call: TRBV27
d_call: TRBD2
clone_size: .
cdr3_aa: CASSSPGLAERTDTQYF
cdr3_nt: TGTGCCAGCAGTTCACCGGGACTAGCGGAGCGCACAGATACGCAGTATTTT

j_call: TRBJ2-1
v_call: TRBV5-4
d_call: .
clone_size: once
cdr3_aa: CASSLVGAKRYNEQFF
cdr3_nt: TGTGCCAGCAGCTTGGTTGGAGCGAAGAGGTACAATGAGCAGTTCTTC

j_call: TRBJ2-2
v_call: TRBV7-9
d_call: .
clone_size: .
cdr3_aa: CASSQRDPDTGELFF
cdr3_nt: TGTGCCAGCAGCCAAAGGGATCCGGACACCGGGGAGCTGTTTTTT

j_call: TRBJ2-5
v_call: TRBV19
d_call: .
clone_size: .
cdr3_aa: CASSIGGGGWQETQYF
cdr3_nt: TGTGCCAGTAGTATAGGGGGAGGGGGCTGGCAAGAGACCCAGTACTTC

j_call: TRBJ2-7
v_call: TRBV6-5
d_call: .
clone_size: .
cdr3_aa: CASKRLSAYEQYF
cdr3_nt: TGTGCCAGCAAGAGGCTTTCCGCCTACGAGCAGTACTTC

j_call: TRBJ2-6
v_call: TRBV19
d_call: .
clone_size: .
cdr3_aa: CATQRGDPVSGANVLTF
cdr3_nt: TGTGCCACCCAGAGAGGGGACCCGGTCTCTGGGGCCAACGTCCTGACTTTC

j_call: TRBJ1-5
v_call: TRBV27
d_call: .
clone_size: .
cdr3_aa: CASTSNGQPQHF
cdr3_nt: TGTGCCAGCACTTCAAATGGTCAGCCCCAGCATTTT

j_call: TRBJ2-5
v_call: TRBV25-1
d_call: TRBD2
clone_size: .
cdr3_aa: CASSLTSLVETQYF
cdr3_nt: TGTGCCAGCAGTCTGACTAGCCTGGTGGAGACCCAGTACTTC

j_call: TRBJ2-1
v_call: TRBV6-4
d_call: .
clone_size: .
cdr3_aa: CASSSNSYNEQFF
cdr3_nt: TGTGCCAGCAGTAGTAACAGCTACAATGAGCAGTTCTTC

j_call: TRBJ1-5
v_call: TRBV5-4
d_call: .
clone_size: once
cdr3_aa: CASTPRLCRSNQPQHF
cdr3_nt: TGTGCCAGCACCCCCCGGCTGTGCCGTAGCAATCAGCCCCAGCATTTT

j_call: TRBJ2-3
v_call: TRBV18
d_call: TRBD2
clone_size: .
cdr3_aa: CASGDLAGGASSQYF
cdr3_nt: TGTGCCAGCGGAGACTTAGCGGGGGGAGCTTCATCACAGTATTTT

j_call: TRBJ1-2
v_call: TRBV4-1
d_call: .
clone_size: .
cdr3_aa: CASSQAVVRLGRDYGYTF
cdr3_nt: TGCGCCAGCAGCCAAGCCGTGGTCCGGTTGGGACGTGACTATGGCTACACCTTC

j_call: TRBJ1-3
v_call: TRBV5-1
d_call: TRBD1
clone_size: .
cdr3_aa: CASSLGQGGNTIYF
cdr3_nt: TGCGCCAGCAGCTTGGGACAGGGAGGAAACACCATATATTTT

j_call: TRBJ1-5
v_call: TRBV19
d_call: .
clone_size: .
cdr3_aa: CASSMFLGRNQPQHF
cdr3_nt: TGTGCCAGTAGTATGTTCCTTGGGCGCAATCAGCCCCAGCATTTT

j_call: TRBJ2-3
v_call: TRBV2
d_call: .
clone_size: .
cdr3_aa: CASSDSPGTDTQYF
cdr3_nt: TGTGCCAGCAGTGACAGTCCAGGCACAGATACGCAGTATTTT

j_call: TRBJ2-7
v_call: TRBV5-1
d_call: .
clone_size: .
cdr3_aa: CASSLERTEQYF
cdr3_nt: TGCGCCAGCAGCTTGGAAAGGACCGAGCAGTACTTC

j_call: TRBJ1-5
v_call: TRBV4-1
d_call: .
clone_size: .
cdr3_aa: CASSQDRQQPQHF
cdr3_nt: TGCGCCAGCAGCCAAGATCGGCAACAGCCCCAGCATTTT

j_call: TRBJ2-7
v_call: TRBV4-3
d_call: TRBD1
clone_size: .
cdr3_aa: CASSQTLTTGQGSFEQYF
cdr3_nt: TGCGCCAGCAGCCAAACCCTAACGACGGGACAGGGTTCCTTCGAGCAGTACTTC

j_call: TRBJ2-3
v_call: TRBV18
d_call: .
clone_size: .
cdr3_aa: CASSPASPDYFTDTQYF
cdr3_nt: TGTGCCAGCTCACCGGCGTCGCCAGACTATTTCACAGATACGCAGTATTTT

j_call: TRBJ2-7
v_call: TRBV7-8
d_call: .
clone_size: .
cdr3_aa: CASTRVFGDYEQYF
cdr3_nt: TGTGCCAGCACCCGAGTTTTCGGGGACTACGAGCAGTACTTC

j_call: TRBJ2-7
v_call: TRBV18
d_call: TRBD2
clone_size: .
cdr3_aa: CASSPTGTGTTPYEQYF
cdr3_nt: TGTGCCAGCTCACCCACCGGCACCGGGACTACTCCTTACGAGCAGTACTTC

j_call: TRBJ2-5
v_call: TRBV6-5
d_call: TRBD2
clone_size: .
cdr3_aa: CASRLPGLAGQTQYF
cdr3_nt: TGTGCCAGCAGACTACCGGGACTAGCAGGACAGACCCAGTACTTC

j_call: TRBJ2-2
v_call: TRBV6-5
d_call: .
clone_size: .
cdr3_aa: CASSYLVGTGELFF
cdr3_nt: TGTGCCAGCAGTTATCTAGTGGGCACCGGGGAGCTGTTTTTT

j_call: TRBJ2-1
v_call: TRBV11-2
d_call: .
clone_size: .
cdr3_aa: CASSSLTGGNEQFF
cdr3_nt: TGTGCCAGCAGCTCCCTGACAGGCGGCAATGAGCAGTTCTTC

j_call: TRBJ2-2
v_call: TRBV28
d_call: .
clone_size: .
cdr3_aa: CASSLDPAKAGELFF
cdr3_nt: TGTGCCAGCAGTTTAGACCCTGCTAAGGCCGGGGAGCTGTTTTTT

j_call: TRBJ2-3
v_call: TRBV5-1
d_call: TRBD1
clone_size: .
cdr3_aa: CASSHPRDRALSTDTQYF
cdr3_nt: TGCGCCAGCAGCCACCCCCGTGACAGGGCTCTAAGCACAGATACGCAGTATTTT